Listed here are 32 T cell receptor beta chains from one sample, sequenced in a study of blood T cell repertoires in COVID-19. The method was immunoSEQ multiplex PCR; TCRdb's version includes in-frame clones alone and lacks a portion of them. The table records 300,000 or so clones, about 90% of them present only once. Specimen: PBMCs or T cells enriched from blood (not recorded which). Receptors were obtained from a woman in her twenties or thirties who had recovered from COVID-19.

J is TRBJ1-1 and V is TRBV7-9, with D uncertain. The CDR3 runs 16 residues. CDR1 SEHNR and CDR2 FQNEAQ come from the germline V gene (reference sequence). Trimming shortened V by 0 bases and J by 1 base, and 12 bases separated the two germline ends. DNA for the CDR3: TGTGCCAGCAGCTTAGCGCGCGGCGGTAGGAACACTGAAGCTTTCTTT. It specifies CASSLARGGRNTEAFF. Using reference TRBV7-9 and TRBJ1-1 for the parts outside the CDR3, the full variable domain is DTGVSQNPRHKITKRGQNVTFRCDPISEHNRLYWYRQTLGQGPEFLTYFQNEAQLEKSRLLSDRFSAERPKGSFSTLEIQRTEQGDSAMYLCASSLARGGRNTEAFFGQGTRLTVV.

The genes are TRBV5-4 and TRBJ1-3; D is perhaps TRBD1 (6 bases). Trimming took off 2 bases at V and 4 bases at J, with 10 bases between the two ends. CDR1 is SGHNT, CDR2 YYREEE, per germline (reference sequence). The CDR3 is 14 residues long. The chain's CDR3 is CASSFWDTGNTIYF. The CDR3 DNA sequence: TGTGCCAGCAGCTTCTGGGACACAGGAAACACCATATATTTT.

This clone was counted only a few times. The chain employs TRBV10-1 and TRBJ2-2; the D is unclear. There are 13 residues in the CDR3. CDR1 and CDR2 (germline): WNHNN, SYGVQD (reference sequence). Trimming removed 1 base from V and 4 bases from J, with 4 bases in between. CDR3 sequence: CASSEWATGELFF. The CDR3 DNA sequence: TGCGCCAGCAGTGAGTGGGCCACCGGGGAGCTGTTTTTT.

This sequence joins TRBV19 and TRBJ1-5, with TRBD1 as a possible D gene (5 bases). The length of the CDR3 is 19 residues. Germline V gene lookup returns CDR1 LNHDA and CDR2 SQIVND (reference sequence). V lost 1 base and J lost 1, with 20 bases in between. The CDR3 loop is CASSIVDWSVGASNQPQHF. CDR3 nucleotides: TGTGCCAGTAGTATAGTCGACTGGTCGGTAGGGGCGAGCAATCAGCCCCAGCATTTT. The full variable domain, rest sourced from reference TRBV19 and TRBJ1-5, is DGGITQSPKYLFRKEGQNVTLSCEQNLNHDAMYWYRQDPGQGLRLIYYSQIVNDFQKGDIAEGYSVSREKKESFPLTVTSAQKNPTAFYLCASSIVDWSVGASNQPQHFGDGTRLSIL.

The chain links TRBV5-1 to TRBJ2-2, with D uncertain. V lost 0 bases to trimming and J lost 1 base, with 7 bases between them. Germline loops: CDR1 SGHRS, CDR2 YFSETQ. The CDR3 runs to 15 residues. The DNA for the CDR3 is TGCGCCAGCAGCTTGGCTGCTAAGAACACCGGGGAGCTGTTTTTT. Translation gives CASSLAAKNTGELFF.

This clone was counted between two and nine times. V usage is TRBV5-1 and J usage is TRBJ1-2; 8 nucleotides line up with TRBD1. The CDR3 loop spans 16 amino acids. V was clipped by 1 base and J by 4 bases; unmatched bases: 9. The germline gives CDR1 SGHRS, CDR2 YFSETQ. The CDR3 DNA reads TGCGCCAGCAGCTTGAGCCGGACAGGGTTACTCTATGGCTACACCTTC. This sequence encodes CASSLSRTGLLYGYTF.

This chain joins TRBV5-1 and TRBJ1-1; D might be TRBD1 (5 bases). Germline lookup yields CDR1 SGHRS and CDR2 YFSETQ. This CDR3 spans 16 amino acids. The V gene lost 6 bases and the J gene lost 0 bases, with 18 bases spanning the gap. The DNA for the CDR3 is TGCGCCAGCACCCTGGACCAGGGAGGGATGAACACTGAAGCTTTCTTT. Translation gives CASTLDQGGMNTEAFF.

The V and J genes are TRBV28 and TRBJ2-3; D might be TRBD2 (5 bases). V lost 7 bases to trimming and J lost 11 bases, with 13 bases between them. Germline CDR1 and CDR2: MDHEN and SYDVKM. The CDR3 extends over 11 amino acids. The CDR3: CASTLLDWQYF. The DNA for the CDR3 is TGTGCCAGCACCCTTCTGGACTGGCAGTATTTT.

This clone is a singleton in its sample. V is TRBV6-5 and J is TRBJ1-2; no clear D. Between the trimmed V and J ends, which lost 6 bases and 5 bases, there was a span of 16 bases. The CDR3 is made up of 14 amino acids. Germline-derived CDR1 and CDR2 are MNHEY and SVGAGI. CDR3 loop: CASSLLATEYGYTF. In DNA form, the CDR3 reads TGTGCCAGCAGCCTCTTAGCGACCGAGTATGGCTACACCTTC.

CDR3 DNA sequence: TGTGCCTGGAGTGTAGGTCAGGCTACCTCATTTAATTCACCCCTCCACTTT. This translates into CAWSVGQATSFNSPLHF. V gene TRBV30 combines with J gene TRBJ1-6; D gene ambiguous. The CDR3 totals 17 residues. Trimming took off 0 bases at V and 6 bases at J, with 18 bases between the two ends. CDR1 is GTSNPN, CDR2 SVGIG, per germline (reference sequence).

In its sample, this clone was seen a few times. V and J are TRBV19 and TRBJ1-2; weak D call: TRBD1 (6 bases). Between the trimmed V and J ends, which lost 3 bases and 8 bases, there was a span of 13 bases. The CDR3 runs 13 residues. CDR1 is LNHDA and CDR2 is SQIVND in the germline V gene (reference sequence). The CDR3 bases are TGTGCCAGTAGTATTTCAGGGGACCAGGGCTACACCTTC. Amino acids: CASSISGDQGYTF.

V gene TRBV9 combines with J gene TRBJ2-5; 9 bases align to TRBD1. Germline V gene sequence: CDR1 SGDLS, CDR2 YYNGEE. The ends lost 2 bases at V and 4 bases at J; junction bases unmatched: 9. The CDR3 totals 16 residues. The CDR3 spells CASSVGTGSLSETQYF. For the CDR3, the DNA is TGTGCCAGCAGCGTCGGGACAGGGAGCCTCTCAGAGACCCAGTACTTC.

V and J are TRBV19 and TRBJ1-5, with D unresolved. V lost 3 bases and J 3 bases, leaving 15 bases between the germline ends. The CDR3 loop spans 16 amino acids. Germline V gives CDR1 LNHDA, CDR2 SQIVND (reference sequence). The CDR3 coding sequence is TGTGCCAGTAGTATGGGCCCCCTGGCAGACAATCAGCCCCAGCATTTT. Translated: CASSMGPLADNQPQHF.

V gene TRBV5-1 combines with J gene TRBJ2-2; 11 nucleotides agree with TRBD1. Germline V gene sequence: CDR1 SGHRS, CDR2 YFSETQ. Trimming at V came to 4 bases and at J to 7 bases, leaving 12 bases not matched to a gene. This CDR3 has 17 amino acids. The CDR3 nucleotides are TGCGCCAGCAGCCGCCCTCCGGGACAGGGGGTAGGCGGGGAGCTGTTTTTT. It encodes CASSRPPGQGVGGELFF.

This rearrangement joins TRBV5-4 to TRBJ1-6; D unclear. Trimming cost V 2 bases and J 6 bases, with 9 bases left between them. The CDR3 has 14 amino acids. CDR1 is SGHNT and CDR2 is YYREEE in the germline V gene (reference sequence). DNA of the CDR3: TGTGCCAGCAGCTTCAAGGGAGCTAATTCACCCCTCCACTTT. Encoded protein: CASSFKGANSPLHF. Filled out from reference TRBV5-4 and TRBJ1-6, the complete variable domain reads ETGVTQSPTHLIKTRGQQVTLRCSSQSGHNTVSWYQQALGQGPQFIFQYYREEENGRGNFPPRFSGLQFPNYSSELNVNALELDDSALYLCASSFKGANSPLHFGNGTRLTVT.

The CDR3 sequence is CASSPPPKGAATEAFF. CDR3 sequence (DNA): TGTGCCAGCTCACCACCCCCCAAGGGGGCGGCCACTGAAGCTTTCTTT. The chain links TRBV18 to TRBJ1-1; 7 bases fit TRBD1. The CDR3 contains 16 residues. V lost 0 bases, J lost 4 bases, and 8 bases stayed unmatched. Germline assignment: CDR1 KGHSH and CDR2 LQKENI. Full variable domain (outside the CDR3, taken from reference TRBV18 and TRBJ1-1): NAGVMQNPRHLVRRRGQEARLRCSPMKGHSHVYWYRQLPEEGLKFMVYLQKENIIDESGMPKERFSAEFPKEGPSILRIQQVVRGDSAAYFCASSPPPKGAATEAFFGQGTRLTVV.

The rearrangement links TRBV6-2 or TRBV6-3 to TRBJ1-4; D is unresolved. The CDR3 spans 16 residues. V was cut by 0 bases and J by 8 bases, with 16 bases left in between. In germline, CDR1 is MNHEY, CDR2 SVGEGT. CDR3 in amino acids: CASSYSPKQREEKLFF. CDR3 DNA: TGTGCCAGCAGTTACTCGCCCAAACAGAGGGAGGAAAAACTGTTTTTT.

On this clone: The identical CDR3 is also encoded by other nucleotide sequences in the sample. The chain links TRBV19 to TRBJ1-2; a weak D match, TRBD1 (5 bases). The germline CDR1 and CDR2 sequences are LNHDA and SQIVND (reference sequence). Trimming removed 3 bases from V and 7 bases from J, with 9 bases in between. This CDR3 has 12 residues. CDR3 loop: CASSIAGGGYTF. CDR3 DNA: TGTGCCAGTAGTATCGCCGGGGGTGGCTACACCTTC. Complete variable domain (other parts from reference TRBV19 and TRBJ1-2): DGGITQSPKYLFRKEGQNVTLSCEQNLNHDAMYWYRQDPGQGLRLIYYSQIVNDFQKGDIAEGYSVSREKKESFPLTVTSAQKNPTAFYLCASSIAGGGYTFGSGTRLTVV.

The chain uses TRBV6-5 and TRBJ2-4; unclear D gene. The V gene's germline CDR1 is MNHEY and CDR2 SVGAGI. The V gene lost 6 bases and the J gene lost 3 bases, with 12 bases spanning the gap. The CDR3 length is 14 residues. The CDR3 sequence: CASSPLGDKNIQYF. The CDR3 DNA sequence: TGTGCCAGCAGCCCCCTCGGTGACAAAAACATTCAGTACTTC.

The chain links TRBV6-4 to TRBJ2-3, with TRBD1 matching over 8 bases. Germline V gene lookup returns CDR1 MRHNA and CDR2 SNTAGT. Trimming at V came to 6 bases and at J to 2 bases, leaving 4 bases not matched to a gene. There are 14 residues in the CDR3. The CDR3 here is CASSQGAHTDTQYF. CDR3 nucleotide sequence: TGTGCCAGCAGCCAGGGGGCACACACAGATACGCAGTATTTT.

Worth noting for this clone: This sample includes further DNA sequences coding for the same CDR3. CDR3 DNA sequence: TGTGCCAGCAGTTACTCCCCCCTAGGAGGCTACACCTTC. Its protein is CASSYSPLGGYTF. The chain employs TRBV6-5 and TRBJ1-2; D not resolved. The CDR3 is made up of 13 amino acids. The V end was cut by 0 bases, the J end by 8 bases, with 10 bases between. Germline loops: CDR1 MNHEY, CDR2 SVGAGI.

The V gene is TRBV29-1, the J gene TRBJ2-3; D is undetermined. Trimming shortened V by 4 bases and J by 6 bases, and 5 bases separated the two germline ends. Germline CDR1 and CDR2: SQVTM and ANQGSEA. CDR3 length: 10 amino acids. CDR3 DNA sequence: TGCAGCGTTGGGGCTGATACGCAGTATTTT. This translates into CSVGADTQYF.

This sequence joins TRBV30 and TRBJ2-7; a possible D gene is TRBD1 (6 bases). The V end lost 4 bases, the J end lost 5 bases, and 12 bases lay between the germline ends. The CDR3 length is 12 residues. Germline CDR1 and CDR2: GTSNPN and SVGIG (reference sequence). CDR3 residues: CAWKQGIDEQYF. The CDR3 DNA reads as TGTGCCTGGAAGCAGGGGATAGACGAGCAGTACTTC.

The gene calls are TRBV6-5 and TRBJ1-2, with 9 positions matching TRBD1. Per germline, CDR1 MNHEY and CDR2 SVGAGI. Trimming at V came to 2 bases and at J to 8 bases, leaving 6 bases not matched to a gene. This CDR3 is 14 amino acids long. The CDR3 here is CASSYGGQGRGYTF. The CDR3, as DNA: TGTGCCAGCAGTTACGGAGGACAGGGGAGGGGCTACACCTTC.

The J gene is TRBJ2-4, the V gene TRBV6-5, with D possibly TRBD2 on 5 matching bases. CDR1 and CDR2 (germline): MNHEY, SVGAGI. With 6 bases removed from V and 8 bases from J, the gap between germline ends came to 14 bases. CDR3 length equals 13 residues. Here the CDR3 DNA reads TGTGCCAGCAGATCGACGTGGGGAGACATTCAGTACTTC. It translates to CASRSTWGDIQYF.

This chain connects TRBV7-2 to TRBJ2-1; 15 bases line up with TRBD2. V lost 4 bases, J lost 9 bases, and 4 bases stayed unmatched. Germline CDR1 SGHTA, CDR2 FQGNSA. The CDR3 has 15 amino acids. The CDR3 here is CASSSGLAGGAEQFF. For the CDR3, the DNA is TGTGCCAGCAGCTCGGGACTAGCGGGGGGAGCTGAGCAGTTCTTC.

The chain is built from TRBV6-5 and TRBJ2-1; D possibly corresponds to TRBD2 (5 bases). Germline V CDR1 and CDR2: MNHEY, SVGAGI. Trimming cost V 2 bases and J 14 bases, with 16 bases left between them. This CDR3 is 13 amino acids long. Here the CDR3 reads CASSYPGETQEFF. The CDR3 DNA is TGTGCCAGCAGTTACCCCGGGGAGACCCAAGAGTTCTTC.

This chain joins TRBV28 and TRBJ2-1; TRBD1 matches at 10 bases. This CDR3 has 15 amino acids. Germline V gene sequence: CDR1 MDHEN, CDR2 SYDVKM. The V segment lost 6 bases and the J segment 3 bases; nucleotides outside the gene matches: 5. The CDR3 sequence is CASSLRTGGYNEQFF. Written as DNA, the CDR3 is TGTGCCAGCAGCCTAAGGACAGGGGGCTACAATGAGCAGTTCTTC.

A note on this clone: Mismatch with germline at one junction end may stem from a read error. The chain is built from TRBV3-1 (or the pseudogene TRBV3-2) and TRBJ1-1, with D unclear. Germline lookup yields CDR1 LGHDT and CDR2 YNNKEL (reference sequence). CDR3 length equals 13 residues. CDR3 region: CASTQNINTEAFF. The CDR3 region has the DNA TGTGCCAGCACCCAAAACATAAACACTGAAGCTTTCTTT.

The chain links TRBV6-6 to TRBJ1-2; TRBD1 matches 7 bases. The germline gives CDR1 MNHNY, CDR2 SVGAGI (reference sequence). V shed 0 bases and J 8 bases; nucleotides not matched to a gene: 3. The CDR3 length is 13 residues. CDR3 nucleotide sequence: TGTGCCAGCAGTTACTCAGGGGGCGGCGGCTACACCTTC. Translating it yields CASSYSGGGGYTF.

CDR3 amino acids: CASMRGGDLTEAFF. The CDR3 coding sequence is TGTGCCAGTATGAGGGGGGGAGATCTCACTGAAGCTTTCTTT. The rearrangement joins TRBV19 to TRBJ1-1; the D gene is possibly TRBD1 (6 bases). Germline-derived CDR1 and CDR2 are LNHDA and SQIVND (reference sequence). The V end lost 7 bases, the J end lost 4 bases, and 16 bases lay between the germline ends. This CDR3 is built from 14 residues.

This rearrangement joins TRBV19 to TRBJ1-1, with unresolved D. Trimming took 5 bases from V and 0 from J, leaving 10 bases between them. This CDR3 is 14 amino acids long. In germline, CDR1 is LNHDA, CDR2 SQIVND (reference sequence). The CDR3 spells CASSLHNMNTEAFF. Written as DNA, the CDR3 is TGTGCCAGTAGTTTGCACAACATGAACACTGAAGCTTTCTTT.